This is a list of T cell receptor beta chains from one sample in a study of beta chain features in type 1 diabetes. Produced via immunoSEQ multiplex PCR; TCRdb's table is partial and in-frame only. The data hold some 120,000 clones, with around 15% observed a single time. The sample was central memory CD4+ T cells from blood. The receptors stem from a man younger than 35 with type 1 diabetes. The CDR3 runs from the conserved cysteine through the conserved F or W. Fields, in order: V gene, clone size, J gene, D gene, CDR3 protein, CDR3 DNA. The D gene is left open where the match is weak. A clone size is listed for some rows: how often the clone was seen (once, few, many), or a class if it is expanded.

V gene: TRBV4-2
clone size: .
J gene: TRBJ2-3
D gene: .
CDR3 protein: CASSQVSVDGDTQYF
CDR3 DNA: TGTGCCAGCAGCCAAGTTTCGGTGGATGGAGATACGCAGTATTTT

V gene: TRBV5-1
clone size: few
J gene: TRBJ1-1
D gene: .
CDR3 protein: CASSLAGHNGEAFF
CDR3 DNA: TGCGCCAGCAGCTTGGCCGGTCATAATGGTGAAGCTTTCTTT

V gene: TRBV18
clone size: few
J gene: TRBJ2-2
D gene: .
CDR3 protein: CASSLTANTGELFF
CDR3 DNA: TGTGCCAGCTCACTGACGGCGAACACCGGGGAGCTGTTTTTT

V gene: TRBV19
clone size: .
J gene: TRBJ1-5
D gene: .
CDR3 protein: CASSLEFNQPQHF
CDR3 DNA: TGTGCCAGTAGTCTAGAGTTCAATCAGCCCCAGCATTTT

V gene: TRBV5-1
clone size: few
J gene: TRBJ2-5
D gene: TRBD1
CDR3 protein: CASSQGQGHETQYF
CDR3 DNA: TGCGCCAGCAGCCAGGGACAGGGACACGAGACCCAGTACTTC

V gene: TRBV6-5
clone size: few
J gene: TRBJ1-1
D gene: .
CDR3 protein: CASSPTNKGPQAFF
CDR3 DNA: TGTGCCAGCAGTCCCACTAATAAGGGGCCTCAAGCTTTCTTT

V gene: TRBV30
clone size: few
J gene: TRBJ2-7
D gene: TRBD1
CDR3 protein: CAWARGDRGPYEQYF
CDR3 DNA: TGTGCCTGGGCCCGAGGGGACAGGGGCCCCTACGAGCAGTACTTC

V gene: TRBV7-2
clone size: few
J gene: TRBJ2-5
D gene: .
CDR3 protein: CASSLQSVRYF
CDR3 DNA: TGTGCCAGCAGCTTACAGTCTGTCCGGTACTTC

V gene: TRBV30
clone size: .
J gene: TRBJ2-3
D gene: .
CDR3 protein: CAWSVQGADTQYF
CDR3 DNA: TGTGCCTGGAGTGTACAAGGGGCAGATACGCAGTATTTT

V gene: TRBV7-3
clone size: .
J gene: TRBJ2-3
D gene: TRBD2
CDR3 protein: CASSPGTITDTQYF
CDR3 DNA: TGTGCCAGCAGCCCCGGGACTATCACAGATACGCAGTATTTT

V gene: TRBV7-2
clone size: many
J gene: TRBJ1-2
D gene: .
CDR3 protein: CASSLSWENYGYTF
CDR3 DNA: TGTGCCAGCAGCTTAAGTTGGGAAAACTATGGCTACACCTTC

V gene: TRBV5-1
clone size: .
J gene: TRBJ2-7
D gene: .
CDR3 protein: CASSLAEGQSDEQYF
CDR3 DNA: TGCGCCAGCAGCTTGGCGGAGGGTCAATCAGACGAGCAGTACTTC

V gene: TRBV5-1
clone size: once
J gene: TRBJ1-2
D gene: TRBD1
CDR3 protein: CASSPNPGQDYYGYTF
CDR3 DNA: TGCGCCAGCAGCCCGAACCCGGGACAGGACTACTATGGCTACACCTTC

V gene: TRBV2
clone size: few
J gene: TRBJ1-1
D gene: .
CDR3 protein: CASSEGPNTEAFF
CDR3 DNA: TGTGCCAGCAGTGAGGGACCTAACACTGAAGCTTTCTTT

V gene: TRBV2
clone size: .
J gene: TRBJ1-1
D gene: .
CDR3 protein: CASGYDTEAFF
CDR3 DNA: TGTGCCAGCGGGTACGACACTGAAGCTTTCTTT

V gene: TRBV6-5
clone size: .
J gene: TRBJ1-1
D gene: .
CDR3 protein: CASSYSMVGNTEAFF
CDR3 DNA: TGTGCCAGCAGTTACTCGATGGTAGGGAACACTGAAGCTTTCTTT

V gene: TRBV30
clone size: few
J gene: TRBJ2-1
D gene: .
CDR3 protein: CAPTCVAAIEQFF
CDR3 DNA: TGTGCTCCCACTTGCGTAGCAGCTATTGAGCAGTTCTTC

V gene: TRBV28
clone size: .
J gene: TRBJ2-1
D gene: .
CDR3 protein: CASTTRWNEQFF
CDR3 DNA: TGTGCCAGCACCACAAGGTGGAATGAGCAGTTCTTC

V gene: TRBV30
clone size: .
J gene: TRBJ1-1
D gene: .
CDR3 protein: CAWSVEVNTEAFF
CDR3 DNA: TGTGCCTGGAGTGTGGAAGTGAACACTGAAGCTTTCTTT

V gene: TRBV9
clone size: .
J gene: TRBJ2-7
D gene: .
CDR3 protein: CASSVGQGFGYEQYF
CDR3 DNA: TGTGCCAGCAGCGTAGGGCAGGGGTTTGGGTACGAGCAGTACTTC

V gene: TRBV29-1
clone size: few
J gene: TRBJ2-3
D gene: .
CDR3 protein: CSVEVSFLDTQYF
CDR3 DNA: TGCAGCGTTGAAGTGAGTTTTTTAGATACGCAGTATTTT

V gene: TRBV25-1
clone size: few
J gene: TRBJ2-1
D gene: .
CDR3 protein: CASSESWHNEQFF
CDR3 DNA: TGTGCCAGCAGTGAATCGTGGCACAATGAGCAGTTCTTC

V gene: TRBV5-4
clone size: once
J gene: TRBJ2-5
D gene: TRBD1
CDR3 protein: CASSGITGGQETQYF
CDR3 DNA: TGTGCCAGCAGCGGGATAACAGGGGGCCAAGAGACCCAGTACTTC

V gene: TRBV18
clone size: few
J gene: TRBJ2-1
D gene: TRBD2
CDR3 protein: CASSPGQRGGLEQFF
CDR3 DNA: TGTGCCAGCTCACCAGGTCAGCGGGGGGGCCTCGAGCAGTTCTTC

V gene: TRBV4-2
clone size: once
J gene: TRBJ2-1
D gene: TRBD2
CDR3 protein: CASSQEKGLAGNNEQFF
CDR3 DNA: TGTGCCAGCAGCCAAGAAAAGGGACTAGCGGGGAACAATGAGCAGTTCTTC

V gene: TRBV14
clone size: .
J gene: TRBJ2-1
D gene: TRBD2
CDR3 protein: CASSLYTGTSGIHEQFF
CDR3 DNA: TGTGCCAGCAGCCTATATACCGGGACTAGCGGGATCCATGAGCAGTTCTTC

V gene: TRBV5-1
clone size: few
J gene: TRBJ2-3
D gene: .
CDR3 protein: CASRLASSTDTQYF
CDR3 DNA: TGCGCCAGCAGACTAGCTTCAAGCACAGATACGCAGTATTTT

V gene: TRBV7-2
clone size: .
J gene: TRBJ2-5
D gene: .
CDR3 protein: CASSLVTEQETQYF
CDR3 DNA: TGTGCCAGCAGCTTAGTAACAGAACAAGAGACCCAGTACTTC

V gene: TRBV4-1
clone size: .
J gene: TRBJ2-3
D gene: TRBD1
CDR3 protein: CASSPVARTGEDTQYF
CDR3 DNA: TGCGCCAGCAGCCCAGTGGCTAGGACAGGGGAAGATACGCAGTATTTT

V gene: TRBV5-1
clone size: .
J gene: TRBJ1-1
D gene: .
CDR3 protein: CASSLYTVNTEAFF
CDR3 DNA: TGCGCCAGCAGCTTGTATACGGTGAACACTGAAGCTTTCTTT

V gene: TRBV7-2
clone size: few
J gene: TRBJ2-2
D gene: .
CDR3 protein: CASSLGLGIGELFF
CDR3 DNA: TGTGCCAGCAGCTTAGGGCTAGGCATCGGGGAGCTGTTTTTT

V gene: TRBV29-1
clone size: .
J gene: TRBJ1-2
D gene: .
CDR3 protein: CSVEDQGKGRGYTF
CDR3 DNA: TGCAGCGTTGAAGATCAAGGGAAGGGACGTGGCTACACCTTC

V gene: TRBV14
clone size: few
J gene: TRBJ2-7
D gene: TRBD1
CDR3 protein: CASSQTGQGSYEQYF
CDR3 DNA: TGTGCCAGCAGCCAAACGGGACAGGGTTCCTACGAGCAGTACTTC

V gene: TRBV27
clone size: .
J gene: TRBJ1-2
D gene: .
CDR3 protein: CASSSTAFAGYTF
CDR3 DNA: TGTGCCAGCAGTTCCACCGCCTTTGCGGGCTACACCTTC

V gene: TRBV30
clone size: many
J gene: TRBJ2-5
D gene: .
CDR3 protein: CAWNTDTTAAQYF
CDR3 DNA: TGTGCCTGGAACACCGACACGACCGCGGCCCAGTACTTC

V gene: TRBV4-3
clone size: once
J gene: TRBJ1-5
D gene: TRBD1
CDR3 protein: CASSQNRGLSQPQHF
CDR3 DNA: TGCGCCAGCAGCCAGAACAGGGGGCTCAGTCAGCCCCAGCATTTT

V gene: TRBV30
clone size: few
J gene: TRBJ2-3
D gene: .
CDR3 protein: CAWSKTTDTQYF
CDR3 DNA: TGTGCCTGGAGTAAGACCACAGATACGCAGTATTTT

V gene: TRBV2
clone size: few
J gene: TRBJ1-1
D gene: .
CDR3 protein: CATRGSFVSEAFF
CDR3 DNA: TGTGCCACCAGGGGCAGCTTCGTCTCTGAAGCTTTCTTT

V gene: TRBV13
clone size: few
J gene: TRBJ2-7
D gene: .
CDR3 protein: CASSPDRYEQYF
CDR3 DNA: TGTGCCAGCAGCCCAGACAGGTACGAGCAGTACTTC

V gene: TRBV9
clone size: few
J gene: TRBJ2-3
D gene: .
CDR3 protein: CASSVKSSAGTDTQYF
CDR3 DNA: TGTGCCAGCAGCGTAAAGTCTAGCGCCGGCACAGATACGCAGTATTTT

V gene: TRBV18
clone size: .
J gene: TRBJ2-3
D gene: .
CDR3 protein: CASSPGLFPDTQYF
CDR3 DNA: TGTGCCAGCTCACCTGGACTGTTCCCGGATACGCAGTATTTT

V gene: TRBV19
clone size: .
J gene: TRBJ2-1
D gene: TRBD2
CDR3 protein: CASSMLPSGSSYNEQFF
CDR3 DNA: TGTGCCAGTAGTATGCTTCCTAGCGGCAGCTCCTACAATGAGCAGTTCTTC

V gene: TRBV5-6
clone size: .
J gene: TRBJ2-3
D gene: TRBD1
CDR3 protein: CASSLEGTGSQYF
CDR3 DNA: TGTGCCAGCAGCTTGGAAGGGACAGGCTCGCAGTATTTT

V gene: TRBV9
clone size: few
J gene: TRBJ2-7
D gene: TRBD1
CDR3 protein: CASSVGTGGASYEQYF
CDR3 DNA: TGTGCCAGCAGCGTAGGGACAGGGGGCGCTTCCTACGAGCAGTACTTC